The next 16 T cell receptor beta chains were all read from a single sample in a study of blood T cell repertoires in COVID-19. Generated by immunoSEQ multiplex PCR, the TCRdb table keeps only in-frame clones and is missing some. Found here are some 190,000 clones, more than 75% of them singletons; the top ten hold 7.8%. The sample comprised peripheral blood. All receptors derive from a woman in her fifties or sixties with COVID-19, enrolled during active disease.

This clone was counted only a few times. V gene TRBV11-2 combines with J gene TRBJ1-1; possible D gene TRBD1, 6 bases. The CDR3 has 15 amino acids. V was cut by 5 bases and J by 5 bases, with 18 bases left in between. The germline V gene has CDR1 SGHAT and CDR2 FQNNGV. The CDR3 nucleotides are TGTGCCAGCAGCCAGATGGGGGGGGCAGGGACTGAAGCTTTCTTT. This encodes CASSQMGGAGTEAFF.

The chain couples TRBV7-9 to TRBJ2-2; the match to TRBD1 covers 8 bases. V lost 2 bases, J lost 7 bases, and 3 bases stayed unmatched. Per the germline V gene, CDR1 is SEHNR and CDR2 is FQNEAQ (reference sequence). The CDR3 totals 14 residues. The CDR3: CASSLQGAVGELFF. For the CDR3, the DNA is TGTGCCAGCAGCTTACAGGGGGCTGTCGGGGAGCTGTTTTTT.

The chain is built from TRBV7-8 and TRBJ2-7, with TRBD1 identical over 9 bases. The CDR3 runs to 16 residues. V lost 5 bases, J lost 2 bases, and 10 bases stayed unmatched. CDR1 is SGHVS and CDR2 is FQNEAQ in the germline V gene. CDR3 protein: CASSPRLGQGTYEQYF. The CDR3 bases are TGTGCCAGCAGCCCCCGTCTGGGACAGGGAACCTACGAGCAGTACTTC. Full variable domain (remainder filled in from reference TRBV7-8 and TRBJ2-7): GAGVSQSPRYKVAKRGQDVALRCDPISGHVSLFWYQQALGQGPEFLTYFQNEAQLDKSGLPSDRFFAERPEGSVSTLKIQRTQQEDSAVYLCASSPRLGQGTYEQYFGPGTRLTVT.

V usage is TRBV2 and J usage is TRBJ2-1; TRBD1 agrees at 9 bases. The CDR3 sequence is 16 residues long. The V gene end was trimmed by 1 base and the J gene end by 4 bases; junction bases not matched to a gene: 5. CDR1 SNHLY and CDR2 FYNNEI come from the germline V gene. The CDR3 spells CASSEVGTGRYNEQFF. CDR3 nucleotides: TGTGCCAGCAGTGAAGTGGGGACAGGGAGATACAATGAGCAGTTCTTC.

The CDR3 loop is CASSLNGATNEKLFF. CDR3 nucleotides: TGTGCCAGCAGCCTGAACGGTGCAACTAATGAAAAACTGTTTTTT. The rearrangement links TRBV5-6 to TRBJ1-4; D unclear. The CDR3 spans 15 residues. The V gene's germline CDR1 is SGHDT and CDR2 YYEEEE. The V end was cut by 4 bases, the J end by 0 bases, with 10 bases between.

The V gene is TRBV7-9, the J gene TRBJ2-3, with TRBD2 matching over 11 bases. CDR1 and CDR2 from the germline V gene are SEHNR and FQNEAQ (reference sequence). The CDR3 sequence is 16 residues long. The V gene end was trimmed by 0 bases and the J gene end by 5 bases; junction bases not matched to a gene: 4. CDR3 DNA sequence: TGTGCCAGCAGCTTAGCGGCTAGCGGGGGGAGAGATACGCAGTATTTT. Protein: CASSLAASGGRDTQYF.

The chain carries TRBV18 and TRBJ2-7, with D possibly TRBD2 on 5 matching bases. V lost 6 bases and J 6 bases, leaving 21 bases between the germline ends. The CDR3 contains 15 residues. From germline, CDR1 is KGHSH and CDR2 LQKENI. CDR3 loop: CASSSGQGGVGEQYF. CDR3 DNA: TGTGCCAGCTCCTCTGGCCAAGGAGGAGTCGGCGAGCAGTACTTC.

This sequence joins TRBV7-3 and TRBJ2-1; D possibly corresponds to TRBD2 (5 bases). Germline assignment: CDR1 SGHTA and CDR2 FQGTGA. The CDR3 spans 16 residues. The V end lost 5 bases, the J end lost 3 bases, and 17 bases lay between the germline ends. The CDR3 is CASSPGLTSGYNEQFF. The CDR3 nucleotides are TGTGCCAGCAGCCCAGGACTGACCTCCGGCTACAATGAGCAGTTCTTC.

The J gene is TRBJ1-1, the V gene TRBV10-3, with D perhaps matching TRBD1 (6 bases). V dropped 7 bases and J dropped 8 bases, with 11 bases sitting between them. Germline loops: CDR1 ENHRY, CDR2 SYGVKD. This CDR3 region has 11 residues. CDR3: CAITTGTEAFF. For the CDR3, the DNA is TGTGCCATCACTACAGGGACAGAAGCTTTCTTT.

The chain is built from TRBV15 and TRBJ2-1; D is perhaps TRBD2 (5 bases). V lost 4 bases to trimming and J lost 8 bases, with 18 bases between them. Germline CDR1 is LNHNV and CDR2 is YYDKDF (reference sequence). CDR3 size: 15 residues. The CDR3 loop reads CATSTLANPLDEQFF. As DNA, the CDR3 is TGTGCCACCAGCACGCTAGCTAACCCCTTGGATGAGCAGTTCTTC.

The chain has TRBV28 and TRBJ1-1, with 7 positions matching TRBD1. From germline, CDR1 is MDHEN and CDR2 SYDVKM. The CDR3 sequence is 12 residues long. J lost 5 bases, V lost 6 bases, and 3 bases had no gene match. The chain's CDR3 is CASRTGWTEAFF. CDR3 sequence (DNA): TGTGCCAGCAGGACAGGGTGGACTGAAGCTTTCTTT.

The chain employs TRBV5-1 and TRBJ2-7; TRBD2 aligns across 10 bases. Germline V lookup: CDR1 SGHRS, CDR2 YFSETQ. The CDR3 sequence is 15 residues long. V gave up 2 bases and J gave up 7 bases; unmatched junction bases: 9. CDR3 protein: CASSLAGGPQEEQYV. In nucleotides, the CDR3 is TGCGCCAGCAGCTTAGCGGGGGGGCCGCAAGAAGAGCAGTACGTC.

About this clone itself: This specimen includes other DNA sequences encoding the same CDR3. The chain joins TRBV6-6 to TRBJ2-1, with TRBD2 as a possible D gene (5 bases). Germline V gene data show CDR1 as MNHNY and CDR2 as SVGAGI (reference sequence). This CDR3 has 13 amino acids. V was clipped by 6 bases and J by 4 bases, with 10 bases between them. The CDR3 spells CASSRSGYNEQFF. In nucleotides, the CDR3 is TGTGCCAGCAGCCGGAGCGGTTACAATGAGCAGTTCTTC.

The chain is built from TRBV6-6 and TRBJ2-1; D is undetermined. V gave up 4 bases and J gave up 4 bases, with 8 bases separating them. Germline V CDR1 and CDR2: MNHNY, SVGAGI (reference sequence). There are 13 residues in the CDR3. The CDR3 is CASSSDNYNEQFF. DNA for the CDR3: TGTGCCAGCAGTTCCGACAATTACAATGAGCAGTTCTTC.

J is TRBJ1-3 and V is TRBV30, with D unresolved. The length of the CDR3 is 14 residues. V was shortened by 5 bases and J by 0 bases, with 11 bases between the two germline ends. Per germline, CDR1 GTSNPN and CDR2 SVGIG (reference sequence). CDR3 nucleotide sequence: TGTGCCTGGCGGGAAAAGAGCTCTGGAAACACCATATATTTT. It encodes CAWREKSSGNTIYF.

This clone was seen a single time. This chain joins TRBV9 and TRBJ1-2; a possible D gene is TRBD1 (5 bases). Germline-derived CDR1 and CDR2 are SGDLS and YYNGEE. The CDR3 runs to 15 residues. Trimming stripped 1 base from V and 6 bases from J, with 16 bases between. This CDR3 is CASSVRVEGVDGYTF. The DNA for the CDR3 is TGTGCCAGCAGCGTAAGAGTGGAAGGGGTGGATGGCTACACCTTC.